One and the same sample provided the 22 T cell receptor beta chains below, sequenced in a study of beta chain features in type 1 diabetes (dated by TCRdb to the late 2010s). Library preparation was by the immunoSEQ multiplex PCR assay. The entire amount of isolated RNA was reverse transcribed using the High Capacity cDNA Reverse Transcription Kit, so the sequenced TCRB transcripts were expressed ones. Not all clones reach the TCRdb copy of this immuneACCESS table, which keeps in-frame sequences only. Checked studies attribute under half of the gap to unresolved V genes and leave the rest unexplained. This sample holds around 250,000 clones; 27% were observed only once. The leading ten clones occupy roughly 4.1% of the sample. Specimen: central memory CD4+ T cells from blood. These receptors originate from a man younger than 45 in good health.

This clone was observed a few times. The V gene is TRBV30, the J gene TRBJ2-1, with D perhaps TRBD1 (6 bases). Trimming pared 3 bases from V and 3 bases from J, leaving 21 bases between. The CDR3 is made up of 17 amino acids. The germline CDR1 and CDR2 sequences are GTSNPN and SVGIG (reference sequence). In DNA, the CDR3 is TGTGCCTGGAGAAGAAACTCCGGGACAAGAAACTACAATGAGCAGTTCTTC. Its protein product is CAWRRNSGTRNYNEQFF.

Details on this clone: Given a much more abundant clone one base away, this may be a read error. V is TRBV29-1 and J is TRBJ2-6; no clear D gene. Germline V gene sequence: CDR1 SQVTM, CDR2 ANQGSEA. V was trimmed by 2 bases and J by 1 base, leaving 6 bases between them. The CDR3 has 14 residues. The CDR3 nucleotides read TGCAGCGTTGAAAATGAATCTGGGGCCAACGTCCTGACTTTC. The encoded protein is CSVENESGANVLTF.

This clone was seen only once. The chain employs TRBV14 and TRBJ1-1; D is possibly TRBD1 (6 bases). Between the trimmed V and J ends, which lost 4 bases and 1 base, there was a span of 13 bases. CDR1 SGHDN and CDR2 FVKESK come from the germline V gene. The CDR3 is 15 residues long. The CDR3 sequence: CASSPGAGWNTEAFF. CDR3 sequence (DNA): TGTGCCAGCAGCCCGGGGGCAGGGTGGAACACTGAAGCTTTCTTT.

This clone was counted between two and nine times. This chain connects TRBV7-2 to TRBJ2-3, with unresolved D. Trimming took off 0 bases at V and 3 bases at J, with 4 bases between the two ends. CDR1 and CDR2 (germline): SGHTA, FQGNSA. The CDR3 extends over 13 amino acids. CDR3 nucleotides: TGTGCCAGCAGCTTAGCCCAAACAGATACGCAGTATTTT. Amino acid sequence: CASSLAQTDTQYF.

CDR3 in DNA: TGTGCCAGTAGTATAGCGGAGGGCTCTGGGGCCAACGTCCTGACTTTC. Amino acid sequence: CASSIAEGSGANVLTF. The gene calls are TRBV19 and TRBJ2-6, with a weak D call TRBD2 (6 bases). The CDR3 runs 16 residues. Deletions cut 1 base from V and 0 bases from J, with 7 bases between. Per the germline V gene, CDR1 is LNHDA and CDR2 is SQIVND (reference sequence).

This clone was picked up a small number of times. Written as DNA, the CDR3 is TGTGCCAGCAGCCAAGATCTAATTACAGGGATCGCCAAAAACATTCAGTACTTC. Protein product: CASSQDLITGIAKNIQYF. The chain couples TRBV4-2 to TRBJ2-4, with D perhaps matching TRBD1 (6 bases). CDR3 length: 18 residues. CDR1 LGHNA and CDR2 YNFKEQ come from the germline V gene. V lost 0 bases to trimming and J lost 1 base, with 16 bases between them.

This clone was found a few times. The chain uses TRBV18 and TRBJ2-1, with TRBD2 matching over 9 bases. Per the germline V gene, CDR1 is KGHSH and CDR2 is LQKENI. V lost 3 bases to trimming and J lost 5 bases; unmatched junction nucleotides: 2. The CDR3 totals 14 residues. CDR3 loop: CASSPGLANNEQFF. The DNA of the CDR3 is TGTGCCAGCTCACCGGGACTAGCCAACAATGAGCAGTTCTTC.

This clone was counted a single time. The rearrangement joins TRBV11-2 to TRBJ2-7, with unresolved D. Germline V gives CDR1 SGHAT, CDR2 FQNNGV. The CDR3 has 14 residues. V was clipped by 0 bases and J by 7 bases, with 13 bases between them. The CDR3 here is CASSLDAPRREQYF. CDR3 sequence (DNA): TGTGCCAGCAGCTTAGACGCTCCGCGGCGTGAGCAGTACTTC.

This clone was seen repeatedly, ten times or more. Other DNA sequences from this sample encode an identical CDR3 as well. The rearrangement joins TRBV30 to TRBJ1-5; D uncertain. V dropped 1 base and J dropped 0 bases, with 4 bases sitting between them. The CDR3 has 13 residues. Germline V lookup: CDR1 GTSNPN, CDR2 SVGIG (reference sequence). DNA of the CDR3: TGTGCCTGGAGTGAGGATAGCAATCAGCCCCAGCATTTT. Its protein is CAWSEDSNQPQHF.

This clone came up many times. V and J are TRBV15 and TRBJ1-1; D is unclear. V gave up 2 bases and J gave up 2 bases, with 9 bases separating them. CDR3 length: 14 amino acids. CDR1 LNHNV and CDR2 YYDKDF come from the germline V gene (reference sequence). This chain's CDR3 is CATSRLGSNTEAFF. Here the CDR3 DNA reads TGTGCCACCAGCAGACTAGGGAGTAACACTGAAGCTTTCTTT.

The CDR3 here is CASSPDRYNEQFF. In DNA, the CDR3 is TGTGCCAGCAGCCCGGACAGGTACAATGAGCAGTTCTTC. The chain carries TRBV7-6 and TRBJ2-1; TRBD1 agrees at 7 bases. From germline, CDR1 is SGHVS and CDR2 FNYEAQ. This CDR3 contains 13 residues. V gave up 5 bases and J gave up 4 bases; unmatched junction bases: 2.

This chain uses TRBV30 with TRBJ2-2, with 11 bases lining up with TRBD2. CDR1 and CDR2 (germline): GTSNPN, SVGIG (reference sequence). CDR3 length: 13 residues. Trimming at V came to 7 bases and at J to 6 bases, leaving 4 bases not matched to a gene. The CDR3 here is CALGLAAAGELFF. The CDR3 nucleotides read TGTGCCTTGGGACTAGCGGCCGCCGGGGAGCTGTTTTTT.

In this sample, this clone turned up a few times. The CDR3 spells CATKGLAAQESYNEQFF. In DNA, the CDR3 is TGTGCCACAAAGGGACTAGCGGCCCAGGAGTCCTACAATGAGCAGTTCTTC. This chain uses TRBV19 with TRBJ2-1, with 11 bases matching TRBD2. CDR1 LNHDA and CDR2 SQIVND come from the germline V gene (reference sequence). This CDR3 region has 17 residues. The junction had 12 bases not matched to a gene; V was cut back by 10 bases and J by 1 base.

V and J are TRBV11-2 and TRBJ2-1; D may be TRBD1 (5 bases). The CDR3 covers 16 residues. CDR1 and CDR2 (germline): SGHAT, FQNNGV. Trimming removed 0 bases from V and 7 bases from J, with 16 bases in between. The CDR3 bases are TGTGCCAGCAGCTTAGAGACGGCACAGGAATGGAATGAGCAGTTCTTC. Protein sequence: CASSLETAQEWNEQFF.

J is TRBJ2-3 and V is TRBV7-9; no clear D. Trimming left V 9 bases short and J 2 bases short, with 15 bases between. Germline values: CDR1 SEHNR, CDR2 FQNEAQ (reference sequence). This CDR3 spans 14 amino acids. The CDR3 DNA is TGTGCCAGTTCGGATCGACAAGCCACAGATACGCAGTATTTT. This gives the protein CASSDRQATDTQYF.

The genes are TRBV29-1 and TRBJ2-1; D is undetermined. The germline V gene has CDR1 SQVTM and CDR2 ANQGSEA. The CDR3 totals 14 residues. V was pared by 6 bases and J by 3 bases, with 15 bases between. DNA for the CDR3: TGCAGCGTGTCTACGGGCGGAAGCTACAATGAGCAGTTCTTC. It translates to CSVSTGGSYNEQFF.

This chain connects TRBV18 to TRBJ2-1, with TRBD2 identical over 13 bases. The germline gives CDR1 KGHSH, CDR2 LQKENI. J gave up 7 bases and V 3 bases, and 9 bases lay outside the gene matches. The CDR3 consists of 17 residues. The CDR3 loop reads CASSPGQPGLAGNEQFF. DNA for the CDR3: TGTGCCAGCTCACCCGGACAGCCGGGACTAGCGGGGAATGAGCAGTTCTTC.

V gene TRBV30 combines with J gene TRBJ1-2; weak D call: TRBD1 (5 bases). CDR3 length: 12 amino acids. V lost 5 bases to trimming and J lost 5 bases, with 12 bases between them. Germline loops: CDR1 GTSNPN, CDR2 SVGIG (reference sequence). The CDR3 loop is CAWQQDQYGYTF. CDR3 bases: TGTGCCTGGCAACAGGACCAGTATGGCTACACCTTC.

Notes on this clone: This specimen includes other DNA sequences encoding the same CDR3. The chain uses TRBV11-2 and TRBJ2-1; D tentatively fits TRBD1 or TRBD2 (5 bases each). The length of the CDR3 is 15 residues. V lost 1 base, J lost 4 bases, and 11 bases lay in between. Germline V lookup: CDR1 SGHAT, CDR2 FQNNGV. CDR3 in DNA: TGTGCCAGCAGCTTAGGTGGGGGACCGTACAATGAGCAGTTCTTC. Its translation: CASSLGGGPYNEQFF.

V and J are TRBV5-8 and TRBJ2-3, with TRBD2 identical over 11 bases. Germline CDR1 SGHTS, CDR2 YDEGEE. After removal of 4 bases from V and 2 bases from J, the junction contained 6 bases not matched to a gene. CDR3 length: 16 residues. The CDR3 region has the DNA TGTGCCAGCAGCCAAGGACTAGCGGGTTCCACAGATACGCAGTATTTT. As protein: CASSQGLAGSTDTQYF.

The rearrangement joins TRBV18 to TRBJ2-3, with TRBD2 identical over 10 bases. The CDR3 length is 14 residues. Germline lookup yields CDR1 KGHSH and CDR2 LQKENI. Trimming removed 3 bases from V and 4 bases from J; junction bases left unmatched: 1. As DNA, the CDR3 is TGTGCCAGCTCACCTGGGACTAGCGCAGATACGCAGTATTTT. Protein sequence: CASSPGTSADTQYF.

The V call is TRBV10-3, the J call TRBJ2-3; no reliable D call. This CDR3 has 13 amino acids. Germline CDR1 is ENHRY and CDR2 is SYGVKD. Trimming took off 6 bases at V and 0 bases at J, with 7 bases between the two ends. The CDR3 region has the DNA TGTGCCATCAGACTCACCAGCACAGATACGCAGTATTTT. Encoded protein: CAIRLTSTDTQYF.